The 32 T cell receptor beta chains below all came from one sample that was sequenced in a study of radiotherapy plus CTLA-4 blockade in lung cancer. Assay used: immunoSEQ multiplex PCR; TCRdb lists only in-frame clones, some missing. The sample holds 60,000 or so clones; about three quarters are singletons and the top ten take around 4.2%. This sample comprised peripheral blood, obtained from a patient treated with radiotherapy plus ipilimumab. The receptors derive from a human donor with non-small cell lung cancer who had a partial response to radiotherapy plus ipilimumab.

The J gene is TRBJ2-2, the V gene TRBV4-3; D remains ambiguous. V lost 0 bases, J lost 4 bases, and 6 bases lay in between. CDR1 is LGHNA and CDR2 is YSLEER in the germline V gene. This CDR3 has 14 amino acids. The CDR3 coding sequence is TGCGCCAGCAGCCAAGATTCTATCACCGGGGAGCTGTTTTTT. Amino acid sequence: CASSQDSITGELFF.

V usage is TRBV7-8 and J usage is TRBJ2-2, with D tentatively TRBD2 (5 bases). V shed 2 bases and J shed 5 bases, with 9 bases lying between them. There are 14 residues in the CDR3. Germline V lookup: CDR1 SGHVS, CDR2 FQNEAQ. The DNA of the CDR3 is TGTGCCAGCAGCTTAATACTAGGGACCGGGGAGCTGTTTTTT. Its protein is CASSLILGTGELFF. Filled out from reference TRBV7-8 and TRBJ2-2, the complete variable domain reads GAGVSQSPRYKVAKRGQDVALRCDPISGHVSLFWYQQALGQGPEFLTYFQNEAQLDKSGLPSDRFFAERPEGSVSTLKIQRTQQEDSAVYLCASSLILGTGELFFGEGSRLTVL.

The CDR3 DNA follows: TGTGCCAGCAGCTTGGGACAGGGGAGGGAGACCCAGTACTTC. This encodes CASSLGQGRETQYF. The rearrangement links TRBV5-8 to TRBJ2-5; 8 bases match TRBD1. Germline V gene lookup returns CDR1 SGHTS and CDR2 YDEGEE. V lost 0 bases, J lost 5 bases, and 3 bases stayed unmatched. The length of the CDR3 is 14 residues.

This chain joins TRBV14 and TRBJ2-1; TRBD2 might be the D (6 bases). The germline V gene has CDR1 SGHDN and CDR2 FVKESK. The germline V and J ends were trimmed by 3 bases and 4 bases, with 13 bases remaining between them. The CDR3 is made up of 15 amino acids. In DNA form, the CDR3 reads TGTGCCAGCAGCCACTCTGAAAGCGGGTACAATGAGCAGTTCTTC. This encodes CASSHSESGYNEQFF.

The chain recombines TRBV30 with TRBJ2-5; the match to TRBD2 covers 9 bases. The CDR3 contains 17 residues. Germline V gene data show CDR1 as GTSNPN and CDR2 as SVGIG (reference sequence). J lost 2 bases, V lost 1 base, and 11 bases had no gene match. CDR3 sequence (DNA): TGTGCCTGGAGTGACGGGCGGGGGGGCCGAGGACAAGAGACCCAGTACTTC. This encodes CAWSDGRGGRGQETQYF.

This clone has only a few counts. The chain employs TRBV5-1 and TRBJ2-7; the D gene is possibly TRBD2 (6 bases). Trimming took 4 bases from V and 7 from J, leaving 21 bases between them. CDR1 SGHRS and CDR2 YFSETQ come from the germline V gene. There are 15 residues in the CDR3. CDR3: CASSPPVKAAGEQYF. The CDR3 coding sequence is TGCGCCAGCAGCCCCCCCGTAAAGGCCGCGGGAGAGCAGTACTTC.

The V gene is TRBV2, the J gene TRBJ2-2; D remains ambiguous. CDR3 length: 16 amino acids. V lost 1 base and J lost 0, with 9 bases in between. Germline-derived CDR1 and CDR2 are SNHLY and FYNNEI. This CDR3 reads CASSEDRLTNTGELFF. Written as DNA, the CDR3 is TGTGCCAGCAGTGAAGATAGACTGACGAACACCGGGGAGCTGTTTTTT.

The rearrangement uses TRBV27 and TRBJ1-6; weak D call: TRBD1 (6 bases). CDR1 is MNHEY, CDR2 SMNVEV, per germline (reference sequence). V dropped 4 bases and J dropped 6 bases, with 13 bases sitting between them. This CDR3 has 15 amino acids. CDR3: CASSSRQALNSPLHF. The CDR3 nucleotides read TGTGCCAGCAGTTCCCGACAGGCCCTTAATTCACCCCTCCACTTT.

The chain joins TRBV11-2 to TRBJ1-1; 7 nucleotides agree with TRBD1. Germline assignment: CDR1 SGHAT and CDR2 FQNNGV. The CDR3 has 14 residues. V trimming: 6 bases; J trimming: 8 bases; junction bases outside the gene matches: 12. In nucleotides, the CDR3 is TGTGCCAGCAGTTATACGACAGGGTCAATAGAAGCTTTCTTT. Protein product: CASSYTTGSIEAFF.

V and J are TRBV7-2 and TRBJ2-3, with TRBD2 as a possible D gene (6 bases). V was cut by 3 bases and J by 1 base, with 11 bases left in between. Per the germline V gene, CDR1 is SGHTA and CDR2 is FQGNSA. The CDR3 contains 15 residues. CDR3 region: CASSLGGAGTDTQYF. CDR3 nucleotides: TGTGCCAGCAGCTTGGGCGGGGCGGGCACAGATACGCAGTATTTT. The variable domain in full, with the rest retrieved from reference TRBV7-2 and TRBJ2-3, is GAGVSQSPSNKVTEKGKDVELRCDPISGHTALYWYRQSLGQGLEFLIYFQGNSAPDKSGLPSDRFSAERTGGSVSTLTIQRTQQEDSAVYLCASSLGGAGTDTQYFGPGTRLTVL.

The chain combines TRBV6-6 with TRBJ1-1; weak D call: TRBD1 (5 bases). Germline loops: CDR1 MNHNY, CDR2 SVGAGI (reference sequence). The CDR3 extends over 15 amino acids. Trimming stripped 8 bases from V and 0 bases from J, with 16 bases between. CDR3 residues: CASQNGRGLNTEAFF. DNA of the CDR3: TGTGCCAGCCAAAACGGGAGGGGTCTGAACACTGAAGCTTTCTTT.

This clone showed up just a few times. The V call is TRBV5-8, the J call TRBJ1-6; D remains ambiguous. The germline gives CDR1 SGHTS, CDR2 YDEGEE. The ends were cut back, 2 bases at V and 6 bases at J, with 6 bases in the middle. The CDR3 spans 13 residues. The chain's CDR3 is CASSLTANSPLHF. CDR3 in DNA: TGTGCCAGCAGCTTAACAGCTAATTCACCCCTCCACTTT.

The chain combines TRBV5-4 with TRBJ2-5; 11 bases agree with TRBD2. The CDR3 sequence is 18 residues long. The V segment lost 1 base and the J segment 4 bases; nucleotides outside the gene matches: 12. Germline CDR1 reads SGHNT; CDR2 reads YYREEE (reference sequence). DNA of the CDR3: TGTGCCAGCAGCTTGTTCCTAGCGGGGGGCCGGATTGGAGAGACCCAGTACTTC. Translation: CASSLFLAGGRIGETQYF.

This clone has just one count. The CDR3 nucleotides read TGTGCCAGCAGCTTAGCTGGCCAGGGGGTTGGCGAGCAGTACTTC. This codes for CASSLAGQGVGEQYF. The rearrangement links TRBV11-2 to TRBJ2-7; 7 nucleotides align to TRBD1. There are 15 residues in the CDR3. Looked up from germline, CDR1 is SGHAT and CDR2 is FQNNGV. After removal of 1 base from V and 6 bases from J, the junction contained 9 bases not matched to a gene.

V usage is TRBV4-1 and J usage is TRBJ2-3; D is unresolved. There are 14 residues in the CDR3. V lost 4 bases, J lost 4 bases, and 12 bases lay in between. CDR1 and CDR2 from the germline V gene are MGHRA and YSYEKL. This CDR3 is CASSPRYPPDTQYF. CDR3 DNA sequence: TGCGCCAGCAGCCCCCGGTATCCGCCAGATACGCAGTATTTT.

The chain employs TRBV7-2 and TRBJ2-5, with TRBD1 as a possible D gene (6 bases). Germline CDR1 SGHTA, CDR2 FQGNSA. This CDR3 comprises 15 residues. The V end lost 1 base, the J end lost 5 bases, and 14 bases lay between the germline ends. In nucleotides, the CDR3 is TGTGCCAGCAGCTTAGTAACTTCTGGGGGCGAGACCCAGTACTTC. Translation gives CASSLVTSGGETQYF.

The rearrangement links TRBV11-3 to TRBJ2-1; 13 nucleotides align to TRBD2. The V segment lost 5 bases and the J segment 8 bases; nucleotides outside the gene matches: 3. CDR3 size: 14 residues. The V gene's germline CDR1 is SGHNT and CDR2 YENEEA. The chain's CDR3 is CASSRGLAGDEQFF. The CDR3 region has the DNA TGTGCCAGCAGCCGTGGACTAGCGGGGGATGAGCAGTTCTTC.

This clone was detected a few times. V usage is TRBV5-1 and J usage is TRBJ2-1, with D possibly being TRBD1 (5 bases). V dropped 1 base and J dropped 7 bases, with 12 bases sitting between them. CDR3 size: 14 residues. Germline values: CDR1 SGHRS, CDR2 YFSETQ. The CDR3 bases are TGCGCCAGCAGCTTGCGCAGGGAAGGTAATGAGCAGTTCTTC. This translates into CASSLRREGNEQFF. The variable domain in full, completed from reference TRBV5-1 and TRBJ2-1, reads KAGVTQTPRYLIKTRGQQVTLSCSPISGHRSVSWYQQTPGQGLQFLFEYFSETQRNKGNFPGRFSGRQFSNSRSEMNVSTLELGDSALYLCASSLRREGNEQFFGPGTRLTVL.

The chain employs TRBV9 and TRBJ1-2; 9 bases match TRBD1. The germline gives CDR1 SGDLS, CDR2 YYNGEE. V was clipped by 3 bases and J by 8 bases; unmatched bases: 14. The CDR3 is made up of 16 amino acids. CDR3 nucleotides: TGTGCCAGCAGCGAAGCTAGTAGGGACAGGGTCCGGGGCTACACCTTC. This encodes CASSEASRDRVRGYTF.

Remarks on this clone: The junction differs from germline at one of its ends, possibly a read error. Other DNA sequences in this specimen translate into the identical CDR3. This chain links TRBV9 with TRBJ1-1; D remains ambiguous. Germline-derived CDR1 and CDR2 are SGDLS and YYNGEE. This CDR3 has 15 amino acids. The CDR3 protein is CASSAPGGGNTEAFF. CDR3 bases: TGTGCCAGCAGCGCCCCAGGAGGCGGGAACACTGAGGCTTTCTTT.

This chain connects TRBV4-2 to TRBJ2-3; the match to TRBD2 covers 10 bases. Germline V gene data show CDR1 as LGHNA and CDR2 as YNFKEQ. The CDR3 loop spans 18 amino acids. V trimming: 0 bases; J trimming: 4 bases; junction bases outside the gene matches: 10. This CDR3 reads CASSQDSPAGGVADTQYF. DNA of the CDR3: TGTGCCAGCAGCCAAGATTCCCCAGCGGGGGGGGTTGCAGATACGCAGTATTTT.

V usage is TRBV6-1 and J usage is TRBJ2-7; possibly TRBD2 for D (6 bases). From germline, CDR1 is MNHNS and CDR2 SASEGT. V was trimmed by 4 bases and J by 3 bases, leaving 13 bases between them. The CDR3 is 14 residues long. The CDR3 is CASSAGRYLYEQYF. The CDR3 nucleotides are TGTGCCAGCAGTGCCGGGAGATACCTCTACGAGCAGTACTTC.

This chain links TRBV5-4 with TRBJ2-7, with 7 bases matching TRBD2. The ends lost 4 bases at V and 1 base at J; junction bases unmatched: 11. Germline V CDR1 and CDR2: SGHNT, YYREEE (reference sequence). The length of the CDR3 is 16 residues. The CDR3 loop reads CASSAWVSSGSYEQYF. The CDR3, as DNA: TGTGCCAGCAGCGCATGGGTCTCTAGCGGTTCCTACGAGCAGTACTTC.

V gene TRBV2 combines with J gene TRBJ2-3, with 7 bases lining up with TRBD1. The J segment lost 10 bases and the V segment lost 8 bases, leaving 15 bases of the junction unmatched. The CDR3 covers 14 residues. Per germline, CDR1 SNHLY and CDR2 FYNNEI. This chain's CDR3 is CASPEGTEDGAQYF. In nucleotides, the CDR3 is TGTGCCAGCCCAGAGGGGACAGAAGATGGGGCGCAGTATTTT. Full variable domain (outside the CDR3, taken from reference TRBV2 and TRBJ2-3): EPEVTQTPSHQVTQMGQEVILRCVPISNHLYFYWYRQILGQKVEFLVSFYNNEISEKSEIFDDQFSVERPDGSNFTLKIRSTKLEDSAMYFCASPEGTEDGAQYFGPGTRLTVL.

The chain has TRBV10-2 and TRBJ2-3; TRBD2 agrees at 11 bases. Germline V gives CDR1 WSHSY, CDR2 SAAADI. V lost 9 bases and J lost 3; bases outside the gene matches: 2. The CDR3 has 13 residues. CDR3 amino acids: CARGTSGTDTQYF. The CDR3 DNA reads as TGCGCCAGGGGGACTAGCGGAACAGATACGCAGTATTTT.

This clone showed up just a few times. The rearrangement links TRBV10-3 to TRBJ2-5; 9 nucleotides match TRBD1. V lost 4 bases and J lost 2; bases outside the gene matches: 2. Germline lookup yields CDR1 ENHRY and CDR2 SYGVKD. The CDR3 runs to 14 residues. CDR3 residues: CAISGTGAQETQYF. CDR3 sequence (DNA): TGTGCCATCAGTGGGACAGGGGCGCAAGAGACCCAGTACTTC.

This clone has a handful of counts. The rearrangement links TRBV4-1 to TRBJ1-2; 9 positions agree with TRBD1. This CDR3 has 14 residues. Germline V CDR1 and CDR2: MGHRA, YSYEKL. V trimming: 2 bases; J trimming: 6 bases; junction bases outside the gene matches: 4. The CDR3 spells CASSQPGQGNGYTF. CDR3 bases: TGCGCCAGCAGCCAACCGGGACAGGGAAATGGCTACACCTTC.

This chain connects TRBV4-1 to TRBJ2-7; 9 nucleotides match TRBD1. The CDR3 totals 17 residues. V dropped 1 base and J dropped 5; count of bases not matched to a gene: 12. CDR1 MGHRA and CDR2 YSYEKL come from the germline V gene. In DNA, the CDR3 is TGCGCCAGCAGCCAAGTGGGGCGGGACAGGGTATTTGACGAGCAGTACTTC. Translating gives CASSQVGRDRVFDEQYF.

V and J are TRBV5-1 and TRBJ2-7; maybe TRBD2 (6 bases). There are 14 residues in the CDR3. Trimming left V 0 bases short and J 2 bases short, with 9 bases between. The germline CDR1 and CDR2 sequences are SGHRS and YFSETQ. Here the CDR3 reads CASSLDGSTYEQYF. The CDR3 DNA reads as TGCGCCAGCAGCTTGGACGGGAGTACCTACGAGCAGTACTTC.

This clone was observed a handful of times. This rearrangement joins TRBV27 to TRBJ2-7; TRBD1 agrees at 7 bases. The junction had 16 bases not matched to a gene; V was cut back by 6 bases and J by 5 bases. Germline V lookup: CDR1 MNHEY, CDR2 SMNVEV (reference sequence). The CDR3 loop spans 16 amino acids. The CDR3 DNA reads TGTGCCAGCAGGCCTGGGACAGTATTAAGTACTGACGAGCAGTACTTC. The encoded protein is CASRPGTVLSTDEQYF.

V and J are TRBV30 and TRBJ1-3, with a tentative D call TRBD1 (5 bases). Germline CDR1 and CDR2: GTSNPN and SVGIG (reference sequence). The V end lost 3 bases, the J end lost 4 bases, and 10 bases lay between the germline ends. The CDR3 has 13 residues. For the CDR3, the DNA is TGTGCCTGGAGCCAGGGCTTGGGAAACACCATATATTTT. The encoded protein is CAWSQGLGNTIYF.

V usage is TRBV30 and J usage is TRBJ2-1; 7 positions agree with TRBD1. V was clipped by 3 bases and J by 1 base; unmatched bases: 3. The CDR3 has 14 residues. Germline V gene data show CDR1 as GTSNPN and CDR2 as SVGIG (reference sequence). The CDR3 loop is CAWRHRGSYNEQFF. CDR3 coding DNA: TGTGCCTGGAGACACAGGGGATCCTACAATGAGCAGTTCTTC.